Listed below are T cell receptor beta chains from one sample, sequenced in a study of blood T cell repertoires in COVID-19. Only in-frame clones appear in the TCRdb table, and some are missing; sequencing was by immunoSEQ multiplex PCR. The data contain about 200,000 clones, about 88% of them singletons. Sequenced material: peripheral blood. These TCRs come from a man aged 45-65 years with COVID-19, enrolled during active disease. CDR3s include the opening cysteine and the closing phenylalanine or tryptophan. The D gene is left open where the match is weak. Some rows have no size entry. The others give once, few or many, or a class for an expanded clone.

TRBD1,-,TRBV11-2,TRBJ2-5,TGTGCCAGCAGCGACGGGACAGTTCAAGAGACCCAGTACTTC,CASSDGTVQETQYF
-,-,TRBV27,TRBJ1-6,TGTGCCAGCAGTTTCGGGGGGGCAACCAATTCACCCCTCCACTTT,CASSFGGATNSPLHF
TRBD1,once,TRBV6-6,TRBJ1-5,TGTGCCAGCAGTTACCCGGACAGGGGGAATCAGCCCCAGCATTTT,CASSYPDRGNQPQHF
-,-,TRBV10-2,TRBJ1-5,TGCGCCAGCAGACGAGCGGATAGCAATCAGCCCCAGCATTTT,CASRRADSNQPQHF
TRBD2,-,TRBV19,TRBJ2-7,TGTGCCAGTTCGCGGGGGCTAGCGGGAGGAAAAGAATACGAGCAGTACTTC,CASSRGLAGGKEYEQYF
TRBD1,-,TRBV11-2,TRBJ2-2,TGTGCCAGCAGCTTTAGGTCAGGGGGAACCGGGGAGCTGTTTTTT,CASSFRSGGTGELFF
-,-,TRBV10-3,TRBJ2-2,TGTGCCATCAGTGGGGCCATCGACGGGGAGCTGTTTTTT,CAISGAIDGELFF
TRBD1,-,TRBV18,TRBJ2-7,TGTGCCAGCTCACCGGCTCCGGGACAGGGAACCTACGAGCAGTACTTC,CASSPAPGQGTYEQYF
TRBD1,-,TRBV18,TRBJ1-2,TGTGCCAGCTCTGGGACAGGGGACCATTCTGGCTACACCTTC,CASSGTGDHSGYTF
-,-,TRBV30,TRBJ1-5,TGTGCCTGGAGTTCAGGGGTTTATAGCAATCAGCCCCAGCATTTT,CAWSSGVYSNQPQHF
TRBD1,-,TRBV6-5,TRBJ2-7,TGTGCCAGCACTCAACTGGACAGGGCCCCGTACTTC,CASTQLDRAPYF
-,-,TRBV9,TRBJ2-1,TGTGCCAGCAGCGCGGCCCTAGCGACGGATGAGCAGTTCTTC,CASSAALATDEQFF
TRBD2,-,TRBV7-3,TRBJ2-3,TGTGCCAGCAGCCTCACTAGCGGGGGAAATACGCAGTATTTT,CASSLTSGGNTQYF
-,-,TRBV5-1,TRBJ1-3,TGCGCCAGCAGCCTTCTACAGGGCCCCTCTGGAAACACCATATATTTT,CASSLLQGPSGNTIYF
TRBD2,-,TRBV18,TRBJ2-3,TGTGCCAGCTCACCACTTCCGGGACTAGCGGGAGAGTGGGCTAGCACAGATACGCAGTATTTT,CASSPLPGLAGEWASTDTQYF
-,-,TRBV21-1,TRBJ1-3,TGTGCCAGCACCAAGCACAGGCCAGGAAACACCATATATTTT,CASTKHRPGNTIYF
-,-,TRBV7-9,TRBJ2-1,TGTGCCAGCAGCGGAGAAGGCCTTAAGTCCCTCGGGGATGAGCAGTTCTTC,CASSGEGLKSLGDEQFF
TRBD2,-,TRBV6-4,TRBJ2-1,TGTGCCAGCAGTGAGGCGGGAGGGGGGGTGAATGAGCAGTTCTTC,CASSEAGGGVNEQFF
TRBD1,-,TRBV3-1/TRBV3-2,TRBJ2-7,TGTGCCAGCAGCCCGACAGGGGGCTACGAGCAGTACTTC,CASSPTGGYEQYF
-,-,TRBV7-6,TRBJ1-1,TGTGCCAGCAGCCGAACTATCATGAACACTGAAGCTTTCTTT,CASSRTIMNTEAFF
TRBD1,-,TRBV9,TRBJ1-2,TGTGCCAGCAGCAAGGGACAGCTAGCTAACTATGGCTACACCTTC,CASSKGQLANYGYTF
TRBD1,-,TRBV11-1,TRBJ1-6,TGTGCCAGCAGCTTCCGAGGGGGCGTATCACCCCTCCACTTT,CASSFRGGVSPLHF
TRBD2,-,TRBV27,TRBJ2-1,TGTGCCAGCAACAAAGCGGGAGTAAACTACAATGAGCAGTTCTTC,CASNKAGVNYNEQFF
-,-,TRBV24-1,TRBJ2-2,TGTGCCACCAGTGACCCCCGCGAGACCGGGGAGCTGTTTTTT,CATSDPRETGELFF
TRBD2,-,TRBV7-6,TRBJ2-3,TGTGCCAGCAGCCGGACTAGCGGGAGCACAGATACGCAGTATTTT,CASSRTSGSTDTQYF
TRBD1,-,TRBV6-1,TRBJ1-1,TGTGCCAGCAGTGTTACCCCCGGACAGGGTGGCACTGAAGCTTTCTTT,CASSVTPGQGGTEAFF
TRBD2,-,TRBV27,TRBJ2-1,TGTGCCAGCCATAGAGCGGGGGGCCCGGGTGAGCAGTTCTTC,CASHRAGGPGEQFF
-,-,TRBV30,TRBJ1-2,TGTGCCTGGAGTGTGTCCCAGGGCGGACTAGTCTACACCTTC,CAWSVSQGGLVYTF
TRBD1,-,TRBV3-1/TRBV3-2,TRBJ1-1,TGTGCCAGCAGCCAATTTCAGGGGGCCAGTGAAGCTTTCTTT,CASSQFQGASEAFF
-,-,TRBV29-1,TRBJ1-1,TGCAGCGTTCTCCGGGACTTATCGAGCACTGAAGCTTTCTTT,CSVLRDLSSTEAFF
TRBD2,once,TRBV27,TRBJ2-2,TGTGCCAGCACCCCAACTAGCGGTCCTTCCGGGGAGCTGTTTTTT,CASTPTSGPSGELFF
-,-,TRBV9,TRBJ1-1,TGTGCCAGCAGCGTAGCGGCGGCACCGAACACTGAAGCTTTCTTT,CASSVAAAPNTEAFF
-,-,TRBV5-5,TRBJ2-5,TGTGCCAGCAGCGCACAGGGGACCCAGTACTTC,CASSAQGTQYF
-,-,TRBV6-5,TRBJ2-7,TGTGCCAGCAATCGCCGACCGGGAGTCTACGAGCAGTACTTC,CASNRRPGVYEQYF
-,-,TRBV19,TRBJ1-1,TGTGCCAGTAGTATCGGGCGCAGGGTTGGCACTGAAGCTTTCTTT,CASSIGRRVGTEAFF
TRBD1,-,TRBV19,TRBJ2-3,TGTGCCAGTAGTACAGACAGGGCTAACACAGATACGCAGTATTTT,CASSTDRANTDTQYF
-,-,TRBV5-7,TRBJ2-1,TGTGCCAGCAGCCGGGGTATTCGCCCCTACAATGAGCAGTTCTTC,CASSRGIRPYNEQFF
-,once,TRBV5-1,TRBJ2-7,TGCGCCAGCAGCTTGGACACAGGGAGAGGAGAGCAGTACTTC,CASSLDTGRGEQYF
-,-,TRBV3-1/TRBV3-2,TRBJ2-2,TGTGCCAGCAGCCAAGGCCAGGGCCGGGAGCTGTTTTTT,CASSQGQGRELFF
TRBD1,-,TRBV19,TRBJ1-4,TGTGCCGCGGGGACAGGAGATTCTAATGAAAAACTGTTTTTT,CAAGTGDSNEKLFF
-,-,TRBV11-1,TRBJ1-1,TGTGCCAGCAGCTTACGGGTAGCGGGGTACACTGAAGCTTTCTTT,CASSLRVAGYTEAFF
TRBD1,-,TRBV5-1,TRBJ2-3,TGCGCCAGCAGCTTGGGGGACAGGGAGGACACAGATACGCAGTATTTT,CASSLGDREDTDTQYF
-,-,TRBV7-6,TRBJ2-1,TGTGCCAGCAGCTCCGAGGGGCGGGGGCGGTCCTCCTACAATGAGCAGTTCTTC,CASSSEGRGRSSYNEQFF
-,-,TRBV6-4,TRBJ1-1,TGTGCCAGCAGTGTAGATCAGGGCACTGAAGCTTTCTTT,CASSVDQGTEAFF
-,-,TRBV3-1/TRBV3-2,TRBJ2-5,TGTGCCAGCAGCCAAGTACCAGGGAGGGGGGAGACCCAGTACTTC,CASSQVPGRGETQYF
TRBD1,few,TRBV5-8,TRBJ1-6,TGTGCCAGCAGCCGGGGACAGGGAGAATCACCCCTCCACTTT,CASSRGQGESPLHF
-,-,TRBV6-2/TRBV6-3,TRBJ1-4,TGTGCCAGCAGTTACGGACAATGGAATGAAAAACTGTTTTTT,CASSYGQWNEKLFF
TRBD1,-,TRBV7-2,TRBJ1-3,TGTGCCAGCAGCCTCCGCGGGACAGGGTCTGGAAACACCATATATTTT,CASSLRGTGSGNTIYF
TRBD1,-,TRBV11-1,TRBJ2-1,TGTGCCAGCAGCTTTCGACAGGGACGGTCCTACAATGAGCAGTTCTTC,CASSFRQGRSYNEQFF
-,-,TRBV7-3,TRBJ1-1,TGTGCCAGCAGCCCTAATACGGGAAACACTGAAGCTTTCTTT,CASSPNTGNTEAFF
TRBD1,-,TRBV5-1,TRBJ2-5,TGCGCCAGCAGCCTCGGGACAGGGGGCGTGACCCAGTACTTC,CASSLGTGGVTQYF
-,-,TRBV7-2,TRBJ1-5,TGTGCCAGCAGCTTAGAAGGTGGAGGGGGCAATCAGCCCCAGCATTTT,CASSLEGGGGNQPQHF
TRBD1,-,TRBV11-3,TRBJ1-1,TGTGCCAGCAGCGACAGGGGGCTTAACGCTTTCTTT,CASSDRGLNAFF
-,-,TRBV27,TRBJ2-7,TGTGCCAGCAGTTTTGGACGCGGGACTCATACCTACGAGCAGTACTTC,CASSFGRGTHTYEQYF
-,-,TRBV20-1,TRBJ2-1,TGCAGTGCTAGTCCACATGGGAGTGGATCCTACAATGAGCAGTTCTTC,CSASPHGSGSYNEQFF
TRBD2,-,TRBV6-4,TRBJ2-3,TGTGCCAGCAGTGACTTAGCGGGGGGCCGTACAGATACGCAGTATTTT,CASSDLAGGRTDTQYF
-,-,TRBV9,TRBJ2-5,TGTGCCAGCTCGGCAAGCGCGGGGAGGCTCGGGGAGACCCAGTACTTC,CASSASAGRLGETQYF